These 3 T cell receptor beta chains were sequenced from one sample in a study of Ad26.COV2.S vaccination and SARS-CoV-2 variants (TCRdb year 2021). According to the study, the label for this sample's treatment or condition signals: roughly 19 received Ad26.COV2.S at low or high dose, single or two shots; several received placebo; per-sample allocation not given. Repertoires of vaccine and placebo recipients were sequenced from samples collected on day 63 after the first injection. Libraries came from the immunoSEQ multiplex PCR assay. TCRdb limited this immuneACCESS table to in-frame rearrangements with V and J called. A share of clones is missing; checked studies link under half to unresolved V genes, and the rest is unexplained. Here the sample has more than 300,000 clones; roughly 90% occur a single time. The ten largest clonotypes hold 5% of the sample. The input for sequencing was peripheral blood, taken in a trial of Ad26.COV2.S vaccine versus placebo. Every receptor here comes from a person between 18 and 59 years old who received the Ad26.COV2.S COVID-19 vaccine or a placebo.

The chain uses TRBV11-1 and TRBJ2-1; 7 bases fit TRBD1. The V and J ends lost 2 bases and 5 bases, in that order; junction bases with no gene match: 9. Per the germline V gene, CDR1 is SGHAT and CDR2 is FQDESV (reference sequence). The CDR3 extends over 16 amino acids. The CDR3 nucleotides are TGTGCCAGCAGCTTATTAAGGGACAGCCGAGACAATGAGCAGTTCTTC. Protein sequence: CASSLLRDSRDNEQFF.

The V and J genes are TRBV5-1 and TRBJ2-7; D might be TRBD2 (6 bases). Germline V gene data show CDR1 as SGHRS and CDR2 as YFSETQ. V dropped 5 bases and J dropped 3 bases, with 12 bases sitting between them. There are 13 residues in the CDR3. The CDR3 region is CASSYSGDYEQYF. Here the CDR3 DNA reads TGCGCCAGCAGTTATTCGGGAGACTACGAGCAGTACTTC.

The chain links TRBV28 to TRBJ2-1, with TRBD1 matching 8 bases. Trimming took 3 bases from V and 4 from J; bases not matched to a gene: 5. The germline V gene has CDR1 MDHEN and CDR2 SYDVKM. The CDR3 covers 15 residues. CDR3 protein: CASSFRQGTYNEQFF. The CDR3 nucleotides are TGTGCCAGCAGTTTTAGACAGGGGACATACAATGAGCAGTTCTTC.